The 27 T cell receptor beta chains presented below share a single source sample, sequenced in a study of OX40 agonist ivuxolimab in advanced cancers. Only in-frame clones appear in the TCRdb table, and some are missing; sequencing was by immunoSEQ multiplex PCR. The sample has roughly 70,000 clones, 89% seen once. The sequencing here drew on CD4+ or CD8+ T cells sorted from blood, taken in a trial of the OX40 agonist ivuxolimab. The receptors derive from an adult with an advanced solid tumor such as melanoma, head and neck, liver or kidney cancer.

The rearrangement uses TRBV28 and TRBJ2-1, with 8 bases matching TRBD1. The V gene end was trimmed by 6 bases and the J gene end by 7 bases; junction bases not matched to a gene: 11. The CDR3 is 15 residues long. Germline V CDR1 and CDR2: MDHEN, SYDVKM. CDR3 residues: CASSKTGDGQNEQFF. The CDR3 nucleotides read TGTGCCAGCAGCAAGACAGGGGATGGTCAGAATGAGCAGTTCTTC.

The chain is built from TRBV6-5 and TRBJ1-4; TRBD1 might be the D (5 bases). The CDR3 length is 11 residues. Per the germline V gene, CDR1 is MNHEY and CDR2 is SVGAGI. Trimming cost V 6 bases and J 12 bases, with 11 bases left between them. This CDR3 reads CASSSQTELFF. The DNA of the CDR3 is TGTGCCAGCAGCTCACAGACAGAACTGTTTTTT.

V gene TRBV27 combines with J gene TRBJ2-7; D remains ambiguous. From germline, CDR1 is MNHEY and CDR2 SMNVEV (reference sequence). The CDR3 length is 13 residues. The V gene lost 11 bases and the J gene lost 5 bases, with 19 bases spanning the gap. The CDR3 region has the DNA TGTGCCTCCCAGGAGAGGTTGTCGGACGAGCAGTACTTC. This gives the protein CASQERLSDEQYF.

This sequence joins TRBV27 and TRBJ2-5; 9 bases match TRBD2. V was pared by 0 bases and J by 1 base, with 15 bases of the junction left unmatched. Germline-derived CDR1 and CDR2 are MNHEY and SMNVEV (reference sequence). This CDR3 is built from 20 residues. The CDR3 bases are TGTGCCAGCAGTTTATCGGCCCCTATGGATAGCGGGGGTACCCAAGAGACCCAGTACTTC. Protein sequence: CASSLSAPMDSGGTQETQYF.

Turning to this clone: The CDR3 end shows no conserved phenylalanine or tryptophan, and so a read error is likely. The V call is TRBV7-2, the J call TRBJ2-7; 9 bases align to TRBD2. J lost 3 bases, V lost 5 bases, and 8 bases had no gene match. Germline V lookup: CDR1 SGHTA, CDR2 FQGNSA. There are 15 residues in the CDR3. In DNA, the CDR3 is TGTGCCAGCAGCCCCCGGACTAGCGCCAACTACGAGCAGTACCTC. This translates into CASSPRTSANYEQYL.

The chain has TRBV2 and TRBJ2-7; TRBD2 agrees at 9 bases. This CDR3 is 15 amino acids long. J was trimmed by 0 bases and V by 5 bases; bases with no gene match: 5. Germline CDR1 SNHLY, CDR2 FYNNEI. The chain's CDR3 is CASSTTSGPSYEQYF. The CDR3 nucleotides read TGTGCCAGCAGTACGACTAGCGGACCCTCCTACGAGCAGTACTTC.

V gene TRBV5-1 combines with J gene TRBJ2-3, with D perhaps matching TRBD2 (6 bases). The V gene's germline CDR1 is SGHRS and CDR2 YFSETQ. Trimming stripped 3 bases from V and 0 bases from J, with 14 bases between. This CDR3 comprises 16 residues. CDR3 loop: CASSYTSPRSTDTQYF. CDR3 nucleotide sequence: TGCGCCAGCAGCTATACTAGCCCCCGAAGCACAGATACGCAGTATTTT.

V gene TRBV7-9 combines with J gene TRBJ1-5; D remains ambiguous. In germline, CDR1 is SEHNR, CDR2 FQNEAQ (reference sequence). Between the trimmed V and J ends, which lost 5 bases and 2 bases, there was a span of 16 bases. The CDR3 covers 16 residues. CDR3 sequence (DNA): TGTGCCAGCAGCCCCATAGGTCGGGGTGGCAATCAGCCCCAGCATTTT. Amino acids: CASSPIGRGGNQPQHF.

V gene TRBV9 combines with J gene TRBJ2-4; 7 bases match TRBD2. Per the germline V gene, CDR1 is SGDLS and CDR2 is YYNGEE. There are 15 residues in the CDR3. Germline trimming cut 0 bases from V and 9 bases from J; bases unmatched to any gene: 9. In DNA form, the CDR3 reads TGTGCCAGCAGCGTAGCGCGACACGCGGGGGTCATTCAGTACTTC. Translating it yields CASSVARHAGVIQYF.

The genes are TRBV4-1 and TRBJ2-5; 14 bases align to TRBD2. Germline V CDR1 and CDR2: MGHRA, YSYEKL. The CDR3 runs to 16 residues. V gave up 1 base and J gave up 3 bases; unmatched junction bases: 1. DNA for the CDR3: TGCGCCAGCAGCCAAGGGGGACTAGCGGGAGAAGAGACCCAGTACTTC. Amino acids: CASSQGGLAGEETQYF.

The genes are TRBV28 and TRBJ2-1, with TRBD2 as a possible D gene (7 bases). CDR3 length: 12 amino acids. The V and J ends lost 6 bases and 14 bases respectively, with 17 bases between them. Looked up from germline, CDR1 is MDHEN and CDR2 is SYDVKM. The chain's CDR3 is CASRGGAQGEFF. In nucleotides, the CDR3 is TGTGCCAGCAGGGGGGGGGCTCAGGGTGAGTTCTTC. Looking up the rest from reference TRBV28 and TRBJ2-1 gives the full variable domain: DVKVTQSSRYLVKRTGEKVFLECVQDMDHENMFWYRQDPGLGLRLIYFSYDVKMKEKGDIPEGYSVSREKKERFSLILESASTNQTSMYLCASRGGAQGEFFGPGTRLTVL.

The chain uses TRBV9 and TRBJ2-7; TRBD2 might be the D (5 bases). Trimming cost V 0 bases and J 4 bases, with 14 bases left between them. The germline gives CDR1 SGDLS, CDR2 YYNGEE. The CDR3 runs 15 residues. The CDR3, as DNA: TGTGCCAGCAGCGTAGCAACGGGGAGTGGGTACGAGCAGTACTTC. This codes for CASSVATGSGYEQYF.

This clone was seen more than once but under ten times. The chain is built from TRBV6-1 and TRBJ2-7; a weak D match, TRBD2 (6 bases). The V end was cut by 6 bases, the J end by 1 base, with 13 bases between. The CDR3 covers 14 residues. The germline V gene has CDR1 MNHNS and CDR2 SASEGT. CDR3 in amino acids: CASSRELVSYEQYF. CDR3 nucleotide sequence: TGTGCCAGCAGCCGGGAGCTAGTTTCCTACGAGCAGTACTTC.

This clone turned up a few times. In the same sample, other DNA sequences code for this CDR3. This chain connects TRBV9 to TRBJ2-3; tentatively, D is TRBD1 (5 bases). Trimming removed 0 bases from V and 1 base from J, with 9 bases in between. CDR3 length equals 15 residues. Germline CDR1 is SGDLS and CDR2 is YYNGEE. The CDR3 region has the DNA TGTGCCAGCAGCGTAGAGCAGGGCCGCACAGATACGCAGTATTTT. It yields the protein CASSVEQGRTDTQYF.

In this sample, this clone turned up a few times. The chain recombines TRBV2 with TRBJ1-6; D is uncertain. This CDR3 is 14 amino acids long. The V gene lost 3 bases and the J gene lost 10 bases, with 13 bases spanning the gap. From germline, CDR1 is SNHLY and CDR2 FYNNEI. The chain's CDR3 is CASSDEGSESPLHF. CDR3 coding DNA: TGTGCCAGCAGTGACGAGGGTTCAGAGTCACCCCTCCACTTT.

This chain joins TRBV5-1 and TRBJ1-1; the D is unclear. The V end lost 4 bases, the J end lost 5 bases, and 15 bases lay between the germline ends. This CDR3 is 14 amino acids long. Germline CDR1 and CDR2: SGHRS and YFSETQ. CDR3 coding DNA: TGCGCCAGCAGCCCGTCTAGGGTCGGAACTGAAGCTTTCTTT. Protein: CASSPSRVGTEAFF.

V gene TRBV7-9 combines with J gene TRBJ2-7; D tentatively reads TRBD1 or TRBD2 (5 bases each). There are 14 residues in the CDR3. Germline CDR1 SEHNR, CDR2 FQNEAQ (reference sequence). Trimming pared 0 bases from V and 5 bases from J, leaving 11 bases between. The CDR3 DNA sequence: TGTGCCAGCAGCTTAGCGTGGGGGAGCGACGAGCAGTACTTC. Protein: CASSLAWGSDEQYF.

The CDR3 here is CASSPLLGVATEAFF. CDR3 DNA: TGTGCCAGCAGTCCCCTTTTGGGGGTTGCTACTGAAGCTTTCTTT. This rearrangement joins TRBV27 to TRBJ1-1; a possible D gene is TRBD1 (5 bases). The CDR3 consists of 15 residues. Germline-derived CDR1 and CDR2 are MNHEY and SMNVEV (reference sequence). Trimming left V 5 bases short and J 5 bases short, with 18 bases between.

J is TRBJ2-7 and V is TRBV6-1; D not certain. V gave up 1 base and J gave up 6 bases, with 10 bases separating them. The CDR3 is made up of 13 amino acids. The germline CDR1 and CDR2 sequences are MNHNS and SASEGT. As DNA, the CDR3 is TGTGCCAGCAGTGAAGTTTGGCTCGTCGAGCAGTACTTC. The encoded protein is CASSEVWLVEQYF.

V usage is TRBV11-2 and J usage is TRBJ1-5; 10 bases are a match to TRBD1. Per germline, CDR1 SGHAT and CDR2 FQNNGV. The CDR3 has 16 amino acids. V gave up 4 bases and J gave up 5 bases; unmatched junction bases: 8. CDR3 bases: TGTGCCAGCAGCTCTCGGACAGGGGGTGTCGATCAGCCCCAGCATTTT. Translation gives CASSSRTGGVDQPQHF.

The chain couples TRBV7-7 to TRBJ2-3; D may be TRBD2 (6 bases). Deletions cut 5 bases from V and 4 bases from J, with 13 bases between. The V gene's germline CDR1 is SSHAT and CDR2 FNYEAQ (reference sequence). The CDR3 totals 14 residues. DNA for the CDR3: TGTGCCAGCAGCACCCTCGGGAGTTCAGATACGCAGTATTTT. As protein: CASSTLGSSDTQYF.

The J gene is TRBJ2-1, the V gene TRBV14; tentatively, D is TRBD1 or TRBD2 (5 bases each). Per the germline V gene, CDR1 is SGHDN and CDR2 is FVKESK. The ends were cut back, 3 bases at V and 0 bases at J, with 21 bases in the middle. The CDR3 covers 19 residues. This chain's CDR3 is CASSHRITHTGGSYNEQFF. The DNA for the CDR3 is TGTGCCAGCAGCCACCGAATTACGCATACAGGAGGCTCCTACAATGAGCAGTTCTTC.

The CDR3 sequence: CASSKDGGGSGNTIYF. CDR3 nucleotide sequence: TGTGCCAGCAGCAAAGATGGAGGGGGCAGTGGAAACACCATATATTTT. The rearrangement joins TRBV21-1 to TRBJ1-3; the D call of TRBD1 is as the table states it, not checked on the DNA. TRBV21-1 is given as a pseudogene. This CDR3 region has 16 residues.

The rearrangement links TRBV27 to TRBJ2-2, with TRBD2 matching over 8 bases. Germline loops: CDR1 MNHEY, CDR2 SMNVEV (reference sequence). The junction had 15 bases not matched to a gene; V was cut back by 8 bases and J by 7 bases. This CDR3 contains 16 residues. This CDR3 reads CASRPTSAESNGELFF. Written as DNA, the CDR3 is TGTGCCAGCCGACCGACTAGCGCAGAGAGTAACGGGGAGCTGTTTTTT.

In this sample, this clone turned up a few times. The chain carries TRBV7-3 and TRBJ2-2, with D possibly being TRBD1 (5 bases). Germline V gene data show CDR1 as SGHTA and CDR2 as FQGTGA. Trimming stripped 5 bases from V and 1 base from J, with 14 bases between. The CDR3 covers 16 residues. As DNA, the CDR3 is TGTGCCAGCAGCCCGATTACAGGAATGAACACCGGGGAGCTGTTTTTT. Translated, it gives CASSPITGMNTGELFF.

This chain links TRBV2 with TRBJ2-7; possible D gene TRBD2, 6 bases. V lost 3 bases and J lost 1, with 10 bases in between. Germline V lookup: CDR1 SNHLY, CDR2 FYNNEI. The length of the CDR3 is 14 residues. The CDR3 DNA follows: TGTGCCAGCAGTGAGGAGGGGATATCCTACGAGCAGTACTTC. It codes for CASSEEGISYEQYF.

The V gene is TRBV11-1, the J gene TRBJ1-1; D gene uncertain. The CDR3 runs 15 residues. Deletions cut 0 bases from V and 1 base from J, with 9 bases between. Germline V CDR1 and CDR2: SGHAT, FQDESV (reference sequence). CDR3 region: CASSLAVGRNTEAFF. CDR3 sequence (DNA): TGTGCCAGCAGCTTAGCTGTAGGACGGAACACTGAAGCTTTCTTT. Complete variable domain (other parts from reference TRBV11-1 and TRBJ1-1): EAEVAQSPRYKITEKSQAVAFWCDPISGHATLYWYRQILGQGPELLVQFQDESVVDDSQLPKDRFSAERLKGVDSTLKIQPAELGDSAMYLCASSLAVGRNTEAFFGQGTRLTVV.